The clone carrying this T cell receptor beta chain came up once. As yet, its antigen is unknown. The data were obtained in a study of T cell responses to AZD1222 COVID-19 vaccine. Study conclusions and caveats: Just a handful of AZD1222 recipients tested seropositive at baseline. Spike-specific TCR breadth and depth were elevated following two AZD1222 doses. Without day 14 samples, only post-peak T cell repertoires were studied. Females outnumbered males among donors, who were mostly white British; clonal diversity was possibly underestimated.

Generated by immunoSEQ multiplex PCR, the TCRdb table keeps only in-frame clones and is missing some. Here the sample spans tens of thousands of clones, about 90% being singletons. This CDR3 spans 16 amino acids. Germline loops: CDR1 LNHDA, CDR2 SQIVND (reference sequence). With 4 bases removed from V and 0 bases from J, the gap between germline ends came to 13 bases. This sequence originates from an adult in good health. The sequencing used peripheral blood, collected on day 0 of AZD1222 vaccination. V gene TRBV19 combines with J gene TRBJ1-3; perhaps TRBD1 as D (6 bases). The CDR3 here is CASSTVDRFSGNTIYF. The CDR3 nucleotides are TGTGCCAGTAGTACGGTGGACAGATTCTCTGGAAACACCATATATTTT.